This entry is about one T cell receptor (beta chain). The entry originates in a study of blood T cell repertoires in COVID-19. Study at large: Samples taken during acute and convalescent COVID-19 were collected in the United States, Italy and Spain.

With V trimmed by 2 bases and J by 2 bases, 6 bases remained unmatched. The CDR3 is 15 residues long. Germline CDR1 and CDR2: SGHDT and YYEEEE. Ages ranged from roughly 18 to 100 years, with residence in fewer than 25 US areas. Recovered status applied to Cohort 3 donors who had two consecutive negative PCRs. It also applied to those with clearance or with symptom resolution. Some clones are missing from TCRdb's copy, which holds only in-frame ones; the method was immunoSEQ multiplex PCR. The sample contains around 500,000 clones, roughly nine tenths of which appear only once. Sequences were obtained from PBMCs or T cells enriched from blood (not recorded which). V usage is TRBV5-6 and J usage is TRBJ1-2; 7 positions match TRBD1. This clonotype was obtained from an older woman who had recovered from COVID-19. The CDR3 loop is CASSFGTEPNYGYTF. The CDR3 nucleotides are TGTGCCAGCAGCTTTGGGACAGAACCAAACTATGGCTACACCTTC.